The T cell receptor beta chain under discussion was sequenced for a study of blood T cell repertoires in COVID-19. About the research overall: Whether acute or convalescent, the COVID-19 samples came from the United States, Italy and Spain. PBMCs, B-cell-depleted T cells, or T cells were the source of the cDNA or gDNA that made up the material.

Per the original methods: It was from reference gene primer amplification that nucleated cell counts were estimated. Profiling relied on immunoSEQ multiplex PCR, and the TCRdb table lists in-frame clones only, not all of them. V and J calls and clone size are copied from that table; D and trimming were computed from the DNA. The sample records about 75,000 clones, 84% being singletons. The ends were cut back, 0 bases at V and 8 bases at J, with 9 bases in the middle. The germline CDR1 and CDR2 sequences are MNHEY and SVGAGI. CDR3 length: 13 residues. This clone was picked up one time. The source of this sequence is a woman aged 50 to 60 with acute or convalescent COVID-19. The chain is built from TRBV6-5 and TRBJ2-3, with D possibly being TRBD2 (5 bases). Sequenced material: peripheral blood. The DNA of the CDR3 is TGTGCCAGCAGTTACTCGTTGCGGGTTACGCAGTATTTT. This sequence encodes CASSYSLRVTQYF.